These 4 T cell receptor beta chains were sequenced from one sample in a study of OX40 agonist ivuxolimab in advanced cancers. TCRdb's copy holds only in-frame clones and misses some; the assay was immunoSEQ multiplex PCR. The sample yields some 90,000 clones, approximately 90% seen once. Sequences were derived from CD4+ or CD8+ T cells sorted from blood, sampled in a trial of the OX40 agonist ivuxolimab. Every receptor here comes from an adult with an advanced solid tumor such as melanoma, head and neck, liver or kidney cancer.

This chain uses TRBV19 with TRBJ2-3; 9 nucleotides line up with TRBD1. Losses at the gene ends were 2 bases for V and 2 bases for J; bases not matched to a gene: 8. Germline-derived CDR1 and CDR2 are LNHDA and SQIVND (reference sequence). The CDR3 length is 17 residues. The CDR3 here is CASSIFAGQGTTDTQYF. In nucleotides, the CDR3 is TGTGCCAGTAGTATATTTGCCGGACAGGGGACCACAGATACGCAGTATTTT.

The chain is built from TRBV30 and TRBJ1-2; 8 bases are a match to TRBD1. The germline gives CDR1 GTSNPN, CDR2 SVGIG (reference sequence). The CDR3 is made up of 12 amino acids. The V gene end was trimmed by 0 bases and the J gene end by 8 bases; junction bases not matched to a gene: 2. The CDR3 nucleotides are TGTGCCTGGAGTGTTACAGGGGGAGGCTACACCTTC. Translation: CAWSVTGGGYTF.

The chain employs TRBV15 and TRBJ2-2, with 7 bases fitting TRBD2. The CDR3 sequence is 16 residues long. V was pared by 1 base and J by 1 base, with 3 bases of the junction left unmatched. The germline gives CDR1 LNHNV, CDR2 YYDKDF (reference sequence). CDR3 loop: CATSRVPSGNTGELFF. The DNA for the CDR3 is TGTGCCACCAGCAGAGTGCCTAGCGGGAACACCGGGGAGCTGTTTTTT.

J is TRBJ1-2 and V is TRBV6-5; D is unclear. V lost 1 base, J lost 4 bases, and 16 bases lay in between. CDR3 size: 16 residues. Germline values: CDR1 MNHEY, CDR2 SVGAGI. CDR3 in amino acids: CASSYWSAGVVYGYTF. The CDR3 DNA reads TGTGCCAGCAGTTACTGGTCCGCCGGGGTCGTCTATGGCTACACCTTC.